Below, 17 T cell receptor beta chains from the same sample are listed, as sequenced in a study of PD-L1 blockade in urothelial cancer (dated by TCRdb to about 2017). Libraries were prepared through the immunoSEQ multiplex PCR assay. Entries here come from immuneACCESS through TCRdb and include only in-frame sequences with V and J called. Some clones fail to appear in such tables; in the studies checked, an unresolved V gene covers under half of the shortfall, and the cause of the remainder is unknown. For this sample the table gives 72,000 or so clones, of which 88% were detected only once. Roughly 12% of the sample comes from the top ten. Explained via the paper, the time point label denotes: peripheral blood 6 weeks after treatment start. The material was PBMCs, obtained around atezolizumab (anti-PD-L1) treatment. Receptors were obtained from a man aged 55 to 70 with urothelial cancer.

This rearrangement joins TRBV29-1 to TRBJ1-2, with TRBD1 identical over 9 bases. CDR1 is SQVTM and CDR2 is ANQGSEA in the germline V gene. This CDR3 is 13 amino acids long. V was clipped by 8 bases and J by 8 bases; unmatched bases: 12. CDR3 nucleotide sequence: TGCAGCACGCACGGGACAGGGTCACTGGGCTACACCTTC. Encoded protein: CSTHGTGSLGYTF. The variable domain in full, with the rest retrieved from reference TRBV29-1 and TRBJ1-2, is SAVISQKPSRDICQRGTSLTIQCQVDSQVTMMFWYRQQPGQSLTLIATANQGSEATYESGFVIDKFPISRPNLTFSTLTVSNMSPEDSSIYLCSTHGTGSLGYTFGSGTRLTVV.

The chain's CDR3 is CASSYWGGTGELFF. CDR3 sequence (DNA): TGTGCCAGCAGTTACTGGGGGGGCACCGGGGAGCTGTTTTTT. The chain carries TRBV6-5 and TRBJ2-2, with 7 bases lining up with TRBD2. The V and J ends lost 1 base and 4 bases, in that order; junction bases with no gene match: 0. Germline-derived CDR1 and CDR2 are MNHEY and SVGAGI. The CDR3 has 14 amino acids.

The sample holds one count of this clone. The junction does not match germline at one end; this may be a read error. The chain combines TRBV9 with TRBJ2-1, with 9 bases identical to TRBD1. This CDR3 has 15 residues. The germline CDR1 and CDR2 sequences are SGDLS and YYNGEE. Here the CDR3 DNA reads TGTGCCAGCAGCGTAGAGGGACAGGGCTACGATGAGCAGTTCTTC. It encodes CASSVEGQGYDEQFF.

This clone was seen a handful of times. This chain's CDR3 is CASSSRRASIEAFF. CDR3 in DNA: TGTGCCAGTAGTAGCCGGAGGGCATCAATTGAAGCTTTCTTT. The chain combines TRBV19 with TRBJ1-1; no firm D call. V was pared by 4 bases and J by 7 bases, with 16 bases between. Germline CDR1 is LNHDA and CDR2 is SQIVND (reference sequence). The CDR3 length is 14 residues.

The chain is built from TRBV9 and TRBJ1-2; D is ambiguous. V was shortened by 3 bases and J by 8 bases, with 11 bases between the two germline ends. CDR1 SGDLS and CDR2 YYNGEE come from the germline V gene. This CDR3 region has 12 residues. CDR3 loop: CASSGMLEGYTF. The CDR3 nucleotides read TGTGCCAGCAGCGGAATGTTGGAGGGCTACACCTTC. Variable domain in full (rest from reference TRBV9 and TRBJ1-2): DSGVTQTPKHLITATGQRVTLRCSPRSGDLSVYWYQQSLDQGLQFLIQYYNGEERAKGNILERFSAQQFPDLHSELNLSSLELGDSALYFCASSGMLEGYTFGSGTRLTVV.

The chain employs TRBV7-3 and TRBJ2-1, with 7 bases fitting TRBD1. The CDR3 loop spans 16 amino acids. Looked up from germline, CDR1 is SGHTA and CDR2 is FQGTGA. V was clipped by 5 bases and J by 0 bases; unmatched bases: 7. The CDR3 coding sequence is TGTGCCAGCAGCCTCCAAGGGGGCAGCTCCTACAATGAGCAGTTCTTC. Amino acids: CASSLQGGSSYNEQFF.

The V and J genes are TRBV7-9 and TRBJ2-1; 8 nucleotides agree with TRBD2. From germline, CDR1 is SEHNR and CDR2 FQNEAQ (reference sequence). V lost 2 bases, J lost 5 bases, and 5 bases stayed unmatched. This CDR3 spans 15 amino acids. The CDR3 DNA follows: TGTGCCAGCAGCTTAACGGGACTAGTCAACAATGAGCAGTTCTTC. This gives the protein CASSLTGLVNNEQFF.

The chain uses TRBV9 and TRBJ2-1; 7 nucleotides line up with TRBD2. The V gene's germline CDR1 is SGDLS and CDR2 YYNGEE. V trimming: 4 bases; J trimming: 0 bases; junction bases outside the gene matches: 7. The CDR3 runs to 16 residues. This chain's CDR3 is CASSTLPSGSYNEQFF. Written as DNA, the CDR3 is TGTGCCAGCAGCACCCTTCCTAGCGGCTCCTACAATGAGCAGTTCTTC. Supplemented by reference TRBV9 and TRBJ2-1, the full variable domain reads DSGVTQTPKHLITATGQRVTLRCSPRSGDLSVYWYQQSLDQGLQFLIQYYNGEERAKGNILERFSAQQFPDLHSELNLSSLELGDSALYFCASSTLPSGSYNEQFFGPGTRLTVL.

The chain has TRBV9 and TRBJ2-1; TRBD2 matches at 7 bases. The CDR3 sequence is 16 residues long. V lost 4 bases, J lost 0 bases, and 7 bases stayed unmatched. Germline V gene sequence: CDR1 SGDLS, CDR2 YYNGEE. CDR3 sequence: CASSLSGRVSYNEQFF. CDR3 bases: TGTGCCAGCAGCCTATCAGGGAGGGTCTCCTACAATGAGCAGTTCTTC.

The chain joins TRBV10-3 to TRBJ2-7, with 7 bases identical to TRBD1. The trim removed 0 bases at V and 5 bases at J, leaving 4 bases unmatched. Germline V CDR1 and CDR2: ENHRY, SYGVKD. CDR3 size: 14 residues. The CDR3 DNA reads TGTGCCATCAGTGAGTCGAGACAGGGTCACGAGCAGTACTTC. This translates into CAISESRQGHEQYF.

This CDR3 is CASSVRVNTEAFF. The CDR3 nucleotides are TGTGCCAGTAGCGTCAGGGTGAACACTGAAGCTTTCTTT. This chain connects TRBV19 to TRBJ1-1, with a weak D call TRBD1 (5 bases). Trimming left V 6 bases short and J 0 bases short, with 8 bases between. The CDR3 consists of 13 residues. CDR1 and CDR2 from the germline V gene are LNHDA and SQIVND (reference sequence).

The chain joins TRBV6-4 to TRBJ1-6, with D maybe TRBD1 (5 bases). Germline V gene sequence: CDR1 MRHNA, CDR2 SNTAGT. Trimming left V 3 bases short and J 14 bases short, with 20 bases between. The CDR3 consists of 15 residues. CDR3 region: CASSENSRVGRSLHF. The DNA of the CDR3 is TGTGCCAGCAGTGAGAACAGCAGGGTTGGTCGATCCCTCCACTTT.

The chain links TRBV28 to TRBJ2-7, with 8 bases lining up with TRBD2. Trimming removed 4 bases from V and 0 bases from J; junction bases left unmatched: 14. This CDR3 has 18 amino acids. The germline V gene encodes CDR1 MDHEN and CDR2 SYDVKM. As DNA, the CDR3 is TGTGCCAGCAGTTCCGCCGGGGGCCTAGCGGGTGTCTCCTACGAGCAGTACTTC. This sequence encodes CASSSAGGLAGVSYEQYF.

The sample holds one count of this clone. The chain joins TRBV18 to TRBJ2-2; 8 bases match TRBD2. This CDR3 spans 17 amino acids. The ends lost 1 base at V and 5 bases at J; junction bases unmatched: 9. Germline assignment: CDR1 KGHSH and CDR2 LQKENI. The CDR3 here is CASSPRGPAGETGELFF. CDR3 DNA: TGTGCCAGCTCACCACGTGGTCCAGCGGGGGAGACCGGGGAGCTGTTTTTT.

The chain links TRBV18 to TRBJ1-1; weak D call: TRBD1 (6 bases). The CDR3 is made up of 20 amino acids. Germline-derived CDR1 and CDR2 are KGHSH and LQKENI. V lost 2 bases to trimming and J lost 1 base, with 26 bases between them. CDR3 region: CASSPANPSGHTGTNTEAFF. The CDR3 region has the DNA TGTGCCAGCTCACCAGCCAACCCTTCAGGTCATACAGGGACGAACACTGAAGCTTTCTTT. Full variable domain (rest looked up from reference TRBV18 and TRBJ1-1): NAGVMQNPRHLVRRRGQEARLRCSPMKGHSHVYWYRQLPEEGLKFMVYLQKENIIDESGMPKERFSAEFPKEGPSILRIQQVVRGDSAAYFCASSPANPSGHTGTNTEAFFGQGTRLTVV.

The rearrangement links TRBV4-3 to TRBJ2-7, with a weak D call TRBD1 (6 bases). With 0 bases removed from V and 6 bases from J, the gap between germline ends came to 9 bases. Germline values: CDR1 LGHNA, CDR2 YSLEER. CDR3 length equals 13 residues. The CDR3 loop is CASSQEGRGEQYF. The DNA for the CDR3 is TGCGCCAGCAGCCAAGAGGGCAGGGGCGAGCAGTACTTC.

The CDR3 DNA reads as TGTGCCAGTATCCCCAACTACGAGCAGTACTTC. Encoded protein: CASIPNYEQYF. V gene TRBV19 combines with J gene TRBJ2-7, with D hard to call. Germline lookup yields CDR1 LNHDA and CDR2 SQIVND (reference sequence). The CDR3 has 11 amino acids. V lost 7 bases, J lost 3 bases, and 7 bases lay in between. The entire variable domain, with the rest obtained from reference TRBV19 and TRBJ2-7, is as follows: DGGITQSPKYLFRKEGQNVTLSCEQNLNHDAMYWYRQDPGQGLRLIYYSQIVNDFQKGDIAEGYSVSREKKESFPLTVTSAQKNPTAFYLCASIPNYEQYFGPGTRLTVT.